This note documents a single T cell receptor (beta chain) sequence. Germline V gives CDR1 SGHRS, CDR2 YFSETQ. V was pared by 0 bases and J by 5 bases, with 17 bases between. The CDR3 is made up of 16 amino acids. Study processing details: Filtering of immunoSEQ junctional sequences could not match full-length read filtering. Method: immunoSEQ multiplex PCR; TCRdb's copy keeps in-frame clones and lacks some. The DNA gave D and trimming, while V, J and clone size come from that table. The sample has some 2,500,000 clones; approximately 90% are singletons. The source of the sample is a study of shared clonotypes between healthy human individuals. Study-level background: The study used three CD4 naive, three CD4 memory, two CD8 naive and one CD8 memory plate per donor.

J is TRBJ2-5 and V is TRBV5-1; perhaps D is TRBD1 or TRBD2 (5 bases each). This TCR was recovered from a man between 18 and 29 years old in good health. Some clones in this sample may be carry-over from other donors' samples. Material: naive CD4+ T cells from PBMCs. The subset: CD45RA+ positively selected. In DNA, the CDR3 is TGCGCCAGCAGCTTGGCCGGGACCTCTACGGCGGAGACCCAGTACTTC. This sequence encodes CASSLAGTSTAETQYF.